The next 30 T cell receptor beta chains were all read from a single sample in a study of T cells in localized non-small cell lung cancer. Generated by immunoSEQ multiplex PCR, the TCRdb table keeps only in-frame clones and is missing some. The sample lists about 1,300 clones, approximately 25% seen once, with under 30% in the top ten. Specimen: lung tumor tissue, collected before any cancer treatment. The receptors come from a man aged 35 to 70 with stage II squamous cell lung carcinoma.

The rearrangement joins TRBV5-1 to TRBJ2-1; D not resolved. Germline V CDR1 and CDR2: SGHRS, YFSETQ. CDR3 length: 17 amino acids. V lost 4 bases, J lost 8 bases, and 25 bases lay in between. The CDR3: CASSLGRAAVDVHEQFF. As DNA, the CDR3 is TGCGCCAGCAGCCTTGGAAGGGCTGCGGTGGACGTCCATGAGCAGTTCTTC. Looking up the rest from reference TRBV5-1 and TRBJ2-1 gives the full variable domain: KAGVTQTPRYLIKTRGQQVTLSCSPISGHRSVSWYQQTPGQGLQFLFEYFSETQRNKGNFPGRFSGRQFSNSRSEMNVSTLELGDSALYLCASSLGRAAVDVHEQFFGPGTRLTVL.

The chain joins TRBV18 to TRBJ2-6; 10 bases match TRBD2. J gave up 0 bases and V 6 bases, and 8 bases lay outside the gene matches. The CDR3 loop spans 18 amino acids. Germline loops: CDR1 KGHSH, CDR2 LQKENI. The CDR3 DNA is TGTGCCAGCTCCTCCGTAGCGGGAGGCGTCTCTGGGGCCAACGTCCTGACTTTC. Translating gives CASSSVAGGVSGANVLTF.

This clone was detected a few times. The gene calls are TRBV30 and TRBJ2-1; possible D gene TRBD2, 5 bases. Germline V gene lookup returns CDR1 GTSNPN and CDR2 SVGIG (reference sequence). There are 15 residues in the CDR3. The germline V and J ends were trimmed by 2 bases and 0 bases, with 11 bases remaining between them. The CDR3 DNA follows: TGTGCCTGGAGTTCCGGACTTGACTCCTACAATGAGCAGTTCTTC. This encodes CAWSSGLDSYNEQFF.

This clone is medium-sized in the sample. The chain carries TRBV9 and TRBJ1-3; possibly TRBD1 for D (5 bases). The V gene's germline CDR1 is SGDLS and CDR2 YYNGEE. The CDR3 contains 15 residues. V lost 3 bases and J 4 bases, leaving 14 bases between the germline ends. As DNA, the CDR3 is TGTGCCAGCAGCGCCCAGGGAGGGCACGGAAACACCATATATTTT. The encoded protein is CASSAQGGHGNTIYF.

The sample holds a few counts of this clone. CDR3 in DNA: TGTGCCAGTAGGAAGACAGGTTTGGACACTGAAGCTTTCTTT. Translation: CASRKTGLDTEAFF. This chain connects TRBV19 to TRBJ1-1; TRBD1 might be the D (6 bases). CDR3 length: 14 amino acids. Germline-derived CDR1 and CDR2 are LNHDA and SQIVND (reference sequence). Trimming took off 6 bases at V and 3 bases at J, with 14 bases between the two ends.

This clone is large within its sample. J is TRBJ2-7 and V is TRBV15; 7 nucleotides match TRBD1. This CDR3 has 16 residues. With 3 bases clipped from V and 3 bases from J, the junction kept 11 bases outside the gene matches. The germline V gene has CDR1 LNHNV and CDR2 YYDKDF (reference sequence). CDR3 amino acids: CATSRTTDRPLYEQYF. The CDR3 nucleotides read TGTGCCACCAGCAGGACCACGGACAGGCCCCTCTACGAGCAGTACTTC.

This clone is labeled as medium-sized. This rearrangement joins TRBV11-3 to TRBJ1-5, with no clear D. Germline V gene lookup returns CDR1 SGHNT and CDR2 YENEEA. The CDR3 runs to 15 residues. Trimming pared 5 bases from V and 6 bases from J, leaving 17 bases between. The CDR3 DNA reads as TGTGCCAGCAGCCCCCTAATAGGGTCGTCTCAGCCCCAGCATTTT. Protein product: CASSPLIGSSQPQHF.

This chain joins TRBV6-8 and TRBJ2-1; possibly TRBD2 for D (5 bases). Germline V gene sequence: CDR1 MNHGY, CDR2 SAAAGT. CDR3 size: 12 residues. V shed 10 bases and J shed 5 bases, with 12 bases lying between them. The CDR3 sequence is CATERAHNEQFF. CDR3 in DNA: TGTGCCACAGAGAGGGCCCACAATGAGCAGTTCTTC.

The V and J genes are TRBV25-1 and TRBJ1-2; no clear D gene. V gave up 3 bases and J gave up 2 bases, with 13 bases separating them. The CDR3 totals 15 residues. Germline V CDR1 and CDR2: MGHDK, SYGVNS. This CDR3 reads CASSDPSSDNYGYTF. In DNA form, the CDR3 reads TGTGCCAGCAGTGACCCCTCATCAGACAACTATGGCTACACCTTC.

The chain links TRBV18 to TRBJ1-1; possibly TRBD1 for D (6 bases). In germline, CDR1 is KGHSH, CDR2 LQKENI. The V end lost 3 bases, the J end lost 5 bases, and 16 bases lay between the germline ends. The CDR3 totals 15 residues. CDR3 bases: TGTGCCAGCTCACCTGCGGGGGCAGTAGGGACTGAAGCTTTCTTT. Protein product: CASSPAGAVGTEAFF.

V and J are TRBV11-3 and TRBJ2-7; TRBD2 is a possible D gene (6 bases). CDR1 is SGHNT, CDR2 YENEEA, per germline. Trimming pared 5 bases from V and 3 bases from J, leaving 14 bases between. The CDR3 is made up of 14 amino acids. The CDR3 DNA sequence: TGTGCCAGCAGCCCGTGGGGGGAGGACTACGAGCAGTACTTC. Translated, it gives CASSPWGEDYEQYF.

This clone has just a few counts. This rearrangement joins TRBV6-8 to TRBJ2-7; 8 bases agree with TRBD2. Germline values: CDR1 MNHGY, CDR2 SAAAGT. The CDR3 totals 19 residues. The trim removed 2 bases at V and 5 bases at J, leaving 20 bases unmatched. The CDR3 reads CASSYGYSGITPLEDEQYF. CDR3 nucleotide sequence: TGTGCCAGCAGTTACGGTTATAGCGGGATCACACCCCTGGAGGACGAGCAGTACTTC.

This clone was counted only a few times. V is TRBV4-1 and J is TRBJ1-1; D call uncertain. The CDR3 length is 16 residues. The ends were cut back, 0 bases at V and 1 base at J, with 12 bases in the middle. In germline, CDR1 is MGHRA, CDR2 YSYEKL. This CDR3 is CASSQDRLPANTEAFF. CDR3 DNA sequence: TGCGCCAGCAGCCAAGACCGATTACCCGCGAACACTGAAGCTTTCTTT.

This clone was found a few times. The rearrangement uses TRBV6-8 and TRBJ2-1, with 10 nucleotides matching TRBD2. J gave up 6 bases and V 5 bases, and 10 bases lay outside the gene matches. The CDR3 loop spans 16 amino acids. Germline V lookup: CDR1 MNHGY, CDR2 SAAAGT. The DNA for the CDR3 is TGTGCCAGCAGTGGGGGGAGCGGGAGGGCCGCCAATGAGCAGTTCTTC. Translating it yields CASSGGSGRAANEQFF.

The chain links TRBV19 to TRBJ2-7; no reliable D call. This CDR3 is 13 amino acids long. The V end lost 10 bases, the J end lost 3 bases, and 16 bases lay between the germline ends. CDR1 and CDR2 (germline): LNHDA, SQIVND (reference sequence). The CDR3 protein is CAILRGPRYEQYF. CDR3 DNA: TGTGCCATACTCCGCGGACCGCGCTACGAGCAGTACTTC.

In its sample, this clone ranks as hyperexpanded. This chain uses TRBV9 with TRBJ1-1; D is undetermined. V gave up 4 bases and J gave up 4 bases, with 17 bases separating them. Looked up from germline, CDR1 is SGDLS and CDR2 is YYNGEE. The CDR3 covers 15 residues. The CDR3 reads CASSPYPPVGTEAFF. The CDR3 DNA is TGTGCCAGCAGCCCGTACCCCCCTGTGGGCACTGAAGCTTTCTTT. Complete variable domain (other parts from reference TRBV9 and TRBJ1-1): DSGVTQTPKHLITATGQRVTLRCSPRSGDLSVYWYQQSLDQGLQFLIQYYNGEERAKGNILERFSAQQFPDLHSELNLSSLELGDSALYFCASSPYPPVGTEAFFGQGTRLTVV.

The chain employs TRBV6-8 and TRBJ2-1, with TRBD2 matching over 14 bases. The CDR3 has 15 residues. V was clipped by 5 bases and J by 8 bases; unmatched bases: 5. CDR1 and CDR2 (germline): MNHGY, SAAAGT. The CDR3 DNA reads as TGTGCCAGCAGTCCGACTAGCGGGAGGGTCCATGAGCAGTTCTTC. Its protein is CASSPTSGRVHEQFF.

The table lists this clone with a few counts. CDR3 nucleotide sequence: TGCGCCAGCAGCCAGGTTCCGGGACAGGGCGGCGAGCAGTACTTC. It specifies CASSQVPGQGGEQYF. This rearrangement joins TRBV4-1 to TRBJ2-7; the match to TRBD1 covers 9 bases. Germline V gene data show CDR1 as MGHRA and CDR2 as YSYEKL. Unmatched junction bases numbered 9, after V lost 3 bases and J lost 6 bases. This CDR3 has 15 residues.

The V gene is TRBV19, the J gene TRBJ1-5; D is unclear. The germline CDR1 and CDR2 sequences are LNHDA and SQIVND (reference sequence). V was pared by 0 bases and J by 7 bases, with 7 bases between. This CDR3 has 13 residues. The CDR3: CASSIDYEQPQHF. Written as DNA, the CDR3 is TGTGCCAGTAGTATAGATTATGAACAGCCCCAGCATTTT.

The rearrangement uses TRBV11-3 and TRBJ1-1; D call uncertain. CDR3 length: 14 amino acids. Germline V gives CDR1 SGHNT, CDR2 YENEEA. Trimming took off 4 bases at V and 1 base at J, with 10 bases between the two ends. The CDR3: CASSWAEANTEAFF. The CDR3 DNA reads as TGTGCCAGCAGCTGGGCGGAGGCGAACACTGAAGCTTTCTTT.

This clone is labeled large. This rearrangement joins TRBV23-1 to TRBJ1-1; 8 nucleotides agree with TRBD1. TRBV23-1 belongs to the ORF category, with a function that is uncertain. The CDR3 consists of 19 residues. J lost 4 bases, V lost 0 bases, and 16 bases had no gene match. CDR3 bases: TGCGCCAGCAGTCAATCGATTAGAACAGGGGGGGATCACGGCACTGAAGCTTTCTTT. This encodes CASSQSIRTGGDHGTEAFF.

This clone is labeled as medium-sized (0.01 to 0.1%). The chain uses TRBV9 and TRBJ2-6, with 7 bases lining up with TRBD2. Per the germline V gene, CDR1 is SGDLS and CDR2 is YYNGEE. The CDR3 consists of 18 residues. Losses at the gene ends were 0 bases for V and 4 bases for J; bases not matched to a gene: 10. The CDR3 loop is CASSVEPAGASGANVLTF. The CDR3 region has the DNA TGTGCCAGCAGCGTAGAACCGGCGGGAGCGTCCGGGGCCAACGTCCTGACTTTC.

This clone was found a few times. The V call is TRBV6-8, the J call TRBJ2-5, with 16 bases aligning to TRBD2. The CDR3 covers 16 residues. V lost 6 bases to trimming and J lost 5 bases; unmatched junction nucleotides: 6. Germline V gene data show CDR1 as MNHGY and CDR2 as SAAAGT. Here the CDR3 DNA reads TGTGCCAGCAGGGGACTAGCGGGAGGGCACGGGGAGACCCAGTACTTC. Translating gives CASRGLAGGHGETQYF.

This clone was counted between two and nine times. The genes are TRBV6-8 and TRBJ2-1; 11 bases are a match to TRBD2. Germline V gene lookup returns CDR1 MNHGY and CDR2 SAAAGT. There are 15 residues in the CDR3. The junction had 6 bases not matched to a gene; V was cut back by 6 bases and J by 5 bases. Written as DNA, the CDR3 is TGTGCCAGCAGGCCGGGGACTAGCGGAAACAATGAGCAGTTCTTC. Its protein is CASRPGTSGNNEQFF.

By proportion, this clone is large. The J gene is TRBJ2-7, the V gene TRBV29-1; D gene uncertain. The CDR3 runs to 13 residues. The germline gives CDR1 SQVTM, CDR2 ANQGSEA. The V end was cut by 5 bases, the J end by 3 bases, with 14 bases between. The chain's CDR3 is CSVSHNQYYEQYF. DNA of the CDR3: TGCAGCGTTTCTCACAACCAATACTACGAGCAGTACTTC.

This clone is judged medium-sized. V gene TRBV11-3 combines with J gene TRBJ1-5; a weak D match, TRBD1 (5 bases). CDR3 length: 17 residues. The germline gives CDR1 SGHNT, CDR2 YENEEA. V was clipped by 5 bases and J by 0 bases, with 17 bases between them. In DNA form, the CDR3 reads TGTGCCAGCAGCCCCCGACCGGGACGGGATAGCAATCAGCCCCAGCATTTT. It codes for CASSPRPGRDSNQPQHF.

This rearrangement joins TRBV10-3 to TRBJ2-7, with D tentatively TRBD1 or TRBD2 (5 bases each). In germline, CDR1 is ENHRY, CDR2 SYGVKD. This CDR3 has 14 amino acids. This chain's CDR3 is CALPGTPIPYEQYF. The CDR3, as DNA: TGTGCACTCCCAGGGACGCCAATACCCTACGAGCAGTACTTC.

By share, this clone ranks as hyperexpanded. The chain links TRBV9 to TRBJ2-2; 7 nucleotides align to TRBD1. The V and J ends lost 4 bases and 8 bases, in that order; junction bases with no gene match: 8. The CDR3 is made up of 14 amino acids. Germline values: CDR1 SGDLS, CDR2 YYNGEE. The CDR3 protein is CASSPYPGQGELFF. The CDR3 DNA is TGTGCCAGCAGCCCTTATCCGGGACAGGGGGAGCTGTTTTTT.

The J gene is TRBJ1-6, the V gene TRBV19; TRBD1 matches 9 bases. Germline values: CDR1 LNHDA, CDR2 SQIVND (reference sequence). Unmatched junction bases numbered 7, after V lost 7 bases and J lost 9 bases. This CDR3 is 14 amino acids long. The chain's CDR3 is CASKVGTGSSPLHF. The CDR3 DNA follows: TGTGCCAGTAAAGTAGGGACAGGGAGTTCACCCCTCCACTTT.

The chain carries TRBV5-2 and TRBJ2-7; no check of the table's D call, TRBD2, against the DNA was made. TRBV5-2 is labeled a pseudogene. The CDR3 is 15 residues long. The CDR3 DNA sequence: TGTGCCAGCAGCGAAGGACTAGCGCAGACCTACGAGCAGTACTTC. This sequence encodes CASSEGLAQTYEQYF.